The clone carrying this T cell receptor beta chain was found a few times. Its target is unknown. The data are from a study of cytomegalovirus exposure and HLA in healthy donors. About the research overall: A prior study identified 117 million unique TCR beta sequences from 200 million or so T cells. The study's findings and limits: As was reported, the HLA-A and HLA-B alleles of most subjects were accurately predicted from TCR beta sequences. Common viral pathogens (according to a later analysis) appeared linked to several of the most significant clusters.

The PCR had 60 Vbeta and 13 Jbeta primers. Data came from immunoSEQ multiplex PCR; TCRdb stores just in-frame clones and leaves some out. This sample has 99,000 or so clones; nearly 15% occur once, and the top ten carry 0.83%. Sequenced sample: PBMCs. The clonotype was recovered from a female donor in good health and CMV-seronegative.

The CDR3 DNA reads TGTGCCAGCAGCCGACCCGGGACAGGGGACCACGAGCAGTACTTC. It encodes CASSRPGTGDHEQYF. The chain has TRBV6-5 and TRBJ2-7, with TRBD1 identical over 10 bases. The germline gives CDR1 MNHEY, CDR2 SVGAGI. The ends lost 6 bases at V and 5 bases at J; junction bases unmatched: 10. This CDR3 comprises 15 residues.